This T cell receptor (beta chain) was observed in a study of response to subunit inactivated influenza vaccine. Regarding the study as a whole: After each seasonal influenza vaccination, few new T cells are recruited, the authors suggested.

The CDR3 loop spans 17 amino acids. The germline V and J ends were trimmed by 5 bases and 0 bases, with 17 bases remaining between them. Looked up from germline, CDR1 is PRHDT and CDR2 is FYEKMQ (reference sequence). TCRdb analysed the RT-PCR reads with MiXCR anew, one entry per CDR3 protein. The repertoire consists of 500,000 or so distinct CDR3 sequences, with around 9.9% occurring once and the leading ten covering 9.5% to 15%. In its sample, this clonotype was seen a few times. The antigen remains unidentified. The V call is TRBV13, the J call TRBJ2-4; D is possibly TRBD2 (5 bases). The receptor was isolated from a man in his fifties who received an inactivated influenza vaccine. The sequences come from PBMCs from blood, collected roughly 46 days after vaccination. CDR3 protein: CASSTRGGGSAKNIQYF. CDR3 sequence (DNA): TGTGCCAGCAGCACCAGAGGAGGCGGTTCAGCCAAAAACATTCAGTACTTC.